Presented here are 2 T cell receptor beta chains from one specimen sequenced in a study of blood T cell repertoires in COVID-19. The data were produced by immunoSEQ multiplex PCR, yet TCRdb's version contains in-frame clones alone and is incomplete. The sample holds about 110,000 clones; about four fifths are singletons and the top ten take around 15%. Sequencing was done on a sample of peripheral blood. Receptors originate from a woman aged 55-75 years with acute or convalescent COVID-19.

The chain has TRBV19 and TRBJ2-5; TRBD2 matches at 8 bases. CDR1 and CDR2 from the germline V gene are LNHDA and SQIVND (reference sequence). V shed 5 bases, J shed 1 base, and the junction held 15 bases outside the gene matches. This CDR3 contains 18 residues. This CDR3 reads CASSPQWTSRTSQETQYF. The CDR3 DNA sequence: TGTGCCAGTAGTCCACAGTGGACTAGCCGCACCAGCCAAGAGACCCAGTACTTC.

The V call is TRBV7-8, the J call TRBJ1-3; D not resolved. Germline V CDR1 and CDR2: SGHVS, FQNEAQ. V was trimmed by 4 bases and J by 0 bases, leaving 13 bases between them. CDR3 length: 16 amino acids. CDR3 protein: CASSYTARPSGNTIYF. DNA of the CDR3: TGTGCCAGCAGCTACACAGCAAGACCCTCTGGAAACACCATATATTTT.